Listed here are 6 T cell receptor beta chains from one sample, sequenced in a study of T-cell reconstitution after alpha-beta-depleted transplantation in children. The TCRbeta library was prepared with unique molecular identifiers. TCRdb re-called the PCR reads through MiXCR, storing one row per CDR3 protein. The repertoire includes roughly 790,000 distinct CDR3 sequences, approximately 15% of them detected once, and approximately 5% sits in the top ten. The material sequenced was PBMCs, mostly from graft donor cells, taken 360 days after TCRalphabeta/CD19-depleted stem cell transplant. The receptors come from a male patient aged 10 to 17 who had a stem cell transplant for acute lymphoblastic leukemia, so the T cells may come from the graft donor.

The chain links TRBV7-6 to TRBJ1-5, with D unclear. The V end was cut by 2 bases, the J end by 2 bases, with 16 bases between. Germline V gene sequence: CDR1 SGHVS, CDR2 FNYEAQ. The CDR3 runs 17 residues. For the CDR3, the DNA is TGTGCCAGCAGCTTATCCCTCCGGAAGAGAGGCAATCAGCCCCAGCATTTT. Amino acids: CASSLSLRKRGNQPQHF.

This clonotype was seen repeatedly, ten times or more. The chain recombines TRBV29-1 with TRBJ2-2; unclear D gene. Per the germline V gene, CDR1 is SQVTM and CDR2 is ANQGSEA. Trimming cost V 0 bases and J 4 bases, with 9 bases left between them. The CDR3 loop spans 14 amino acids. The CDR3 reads CSVEDRWGTGELFF. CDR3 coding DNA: TGCAGCGTTGAAGATCGGTGGGGCACCGGGGAGCTGTTTTTT.

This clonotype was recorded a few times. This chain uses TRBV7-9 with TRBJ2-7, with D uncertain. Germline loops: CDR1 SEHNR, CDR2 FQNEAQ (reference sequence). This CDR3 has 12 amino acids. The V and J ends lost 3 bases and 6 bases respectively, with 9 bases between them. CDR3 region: CASSFSILEQYF. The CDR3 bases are TGTGCCAGCAGCTTCTCTATTCTCGAGCAGTACTTC.

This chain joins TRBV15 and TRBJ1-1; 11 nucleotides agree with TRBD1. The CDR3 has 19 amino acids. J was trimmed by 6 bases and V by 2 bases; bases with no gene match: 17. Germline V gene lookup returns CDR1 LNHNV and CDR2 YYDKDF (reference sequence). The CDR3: CATSRPGDRGTPKGAEAFF. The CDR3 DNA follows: TGTGCCACCAGCAGACCCGGGGACAGGGGGACTCCTAAGGGGGCTGAAGCTTTCTTT.

CDR3 residues: CASSIGQGDFF. In nucleotides, the CDR3 is TGTGCCAGCAGCATCGGACAGGGCGACTTTTTT. This chain uses TRBV5-5 with TRBJ2-2; 8 positions agree with TRBD1. Trimming cost V 4 bases and J 17 bases; bases outside gene matches: 7. CDR3 length equals 11 residues. The V gene's germline CDR1 is SGHKS and CDR2 YYEKEE (reference sequence).

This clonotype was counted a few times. The CDR3 DNA reads TGTGCCAGCAGGGGATCAATTCAGCCCCAGCATTTT. This sequence encodes CASRGSIQPQHF. J is TRBJ1-5 and V is TRBV2, with D unclear. CDR3 length equals 12 residues. Trimming left V 6 bases short and J 6 bases short, with 9 bases between. Germline V gives CDR1 SNHLY, CDR2 FYNNEI.